The present TCR beta chain was sequenced within a study of graft-versus-host responses after intestinal transplantation. The data were produced by immunoSEQ multiplex PCR, yet TCRdb's version contains in-frame clones alone and is incomplete. The sample records roughly 8,000 clones, approximately 31% being singletons. The germline V gene encodes CDR1 LNHDA and CDR2 SQIVND (reference sequence). The CDR3 runs to 14 residues. Plated together were 200,000 CFSE-labeled responder cells and 200,000 irradiated, violet-dye-labeled stimulator cells. This sequence joins TRBV19 and TRBJ2-5, with TRBD1 matching over 10 bases. The J call could be wrong; TRBJ2-7 is a better fit for the DNA end. This sequence originates from a human patient who received an intestinal transplant. Specimen: alloreactive CD8+ T cells from a mixed lymphocyte reaction culture, collected before intestinal transplant. The subset is: CFSE-low proliferating T cells sorted from approximately six-day pre-transplant mixed lymphocyte reaction (GvH or HvG direction). The CDR3 is CASSTGTGAYEQYF. In nucleotides, the CDR3 is TGTGCCAGTAGCACCGGGACAGGGGCCTACGAGCAGTACTTC.